The source of this T cell receptor (beta chain) is a study of blood T cells in healthy people across ages. V gave up 5 bases and J gave up 4 bases; unmatched junction bases: 10. The CDR3 has 16 amino acids. General observations from the study: Calculation of diversity from one million T cells yielded estimates considered to be underestimates. Diversity was higher, and naive CD4+ cells more numerous, in long-lived donors than in aged donors.

A second PCR, run for roughly 7 to 11 cycles, used a sample-barcoded 5' primer plus a J-beta primer mix. In TCRdb, the 5' RACE reads were re-called with MiXCR into one record per CDR3 protein. The profile covers fewer than 1,200,000 distinct CDR3 sequences, with 20% to 25% appearing a single time and approximately 0.79% taken by the ten largest. Drawn from each donor were approximately 9.2 milliliters of peripheral blood. Concerning this clonotype: Its target is unknown.

The same specimen was also included in a second study, on T cells of mothers and their children.

The chain carries TRBV12-3 or TRBV12-4 and TRBJ2-3, with 9 bases fitting TRBD1. The sequenced sample consisted of blood. The receptor was isolated from a girl aged 2 to 9 in good health. The CDR3: CASSIPGQGGSDTQYF. CDR3 nucleotides: TGTGCCAGCAGTATACCGGGACAGGGAGGGTCAGATACGCAGTATTTT.